This record covers a single TCR beta chain. Its antigen is unknown. The sample holds no much larger clone one base away, and base qualities are not on file. These data belong to a study of blood T cell repertoires in COVID-19 (dated by TCRdb to 2019 to 2021). A note on the overall study: The collaborator samples originated in the United States, Italy and Spain and spanned the acute and convalescent phases of COVID-19. Sample metadata almost always included a de-identified subject ID, COVID-19 status, age in years and sex. Subjects who had been exposed to COVID-19, were actively infected with it, or had recovered from it provided the deeply sampled blood TCRbeta repertoires that made up the dataset. Where available, HLA class I and class II types were obtained from metadata supplied by the sample provider rather than from assay-based typing. The samples were drawn from two sources: the first 160 participants of the ongoing ImmuneRACE study, and 1,000 to 1,500 subjects contributed by 6 global collaborators. The repertoires were released in a freely available public database meant as a resource for research on the immune response to SARS-CoV-2. The prospective study material was composed of cDNA or gDNA derived from T cells, B-cell-depleted T cells, or PBMCs. Study-wide conclusions, independent of this receptor: How much clinical and demographic metadata was included differed by source and by participant, and the metadata was provided uncurated.

The germline V gene sets CDR1 to WSHSY and CDR2 to SAAADI. From the cysteine through the valine, the CDR3 covers 13 amino acids. Just CDR3 DNA is preserved here, 39 bases in frame from base 1. V is pruned by 8 bases and J by 4 bases, leaving 8 bases of the junction without a gene match. The collaborating institutions used their own protocols to collect whole blood in K2EDTA tubes. For TCRbeta analysis, collaborator samples were shipped as frozen whole blood, as isolated PBMCs, or as DNA extracted from either sample type. TCRbeta CDR3 regions were amplified from genomic DNA using the immunoSEQ Assay, a bias-controlled multiplex PCR. The paper's data handling went like this. The number of nucleated cells in each sample was estimated from the amplification of reference gene primers within the assay. To quantify the absolute abundance of each unique TCRbeta CDR3 rearrangement, sequence reads were collapsed and filtered. For each sample, productive Simpson clonality was calculated by taking the square root of Simpson's diversity index across productive rearrangements. Imported from immuneACCESS, the table was reduced by TCRdb to in-frame sequences with V and J called. These copies leave out some clones; in studies compared against another copy, an unresolved V gene accounts for under half, and the cause of the remainder is not known. V, J and clone size reflect that table, while D and trimming were determined from the DNA. This sample comprises 140,000 to 150,000 clones, 60% to 85% of them detected only once. The ten largest account for around 16% of the sample.

Sequencing was done on a sample of peripheral blood. The sequence is built from TRBV10-2 and TRBJ2-7; 7 central nucleotides agree with TRBD2. This receptor was identified in a man aged 45-65 years with acute or convalescent COVID-19. The base sequence is TGCGCCAGCTCAGTCCGGCGGGAGTACGAGCAGTACGTC. Translated, it gives CASSVRREYEQYV.